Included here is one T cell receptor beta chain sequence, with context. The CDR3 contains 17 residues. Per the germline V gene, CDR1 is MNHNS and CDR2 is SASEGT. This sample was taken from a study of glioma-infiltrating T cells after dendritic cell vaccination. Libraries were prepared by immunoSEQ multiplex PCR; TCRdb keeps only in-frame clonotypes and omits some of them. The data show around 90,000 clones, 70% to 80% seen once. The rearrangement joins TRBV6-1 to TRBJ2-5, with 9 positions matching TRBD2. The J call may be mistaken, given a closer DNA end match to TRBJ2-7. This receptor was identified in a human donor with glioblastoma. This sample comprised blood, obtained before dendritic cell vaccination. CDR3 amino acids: CASSGTLGSGRSYEQYF. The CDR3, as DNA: TGTGCCAGCAGTGGGACTCTGGGTAGCGGGAGATCCTACGAGCAGTACTTC.